The present TCR beta chain was sequenced within a study of shared clonotypes between healthy human individuals. Whole-study results and caveats: Generally, estimated richness proved larger in naive subsets than it did in memory subsets.

CD45RO-negative CD8 cells positively selected for CCR7 made up the naive population, which excluded terminally differentiated effector memory CD45RA+ cells. Free of recent acute infections or vaccinations, the donors were healthy HIV-negative adults. Caucasian adults living in Nashville, Tennessee, provided all samples. As concerns this clone: The antigen is undetermined.

The CDR3 is made up of 15 amino acids. V was pared by 4 bases and J by 7 bases, with 16 bases between. Germline CDR1 SGHAT, CDR2 FQDESV (reference sequence). Method: immunoSEQ multiplex PCR; TCRdb's copy keeps in-frame clones and lacks some. The sample carries about 2.1 million clones, more than 85% recorded once. Sequenced sample: naive CD8+ T cells from PBMCs. The TCR originated in a man aged 18 to 29 in good health. Some clones in this sample may be carry-over from other donors' samples. The chain couples TRBV11-1 to TRBJ2-2; no firm D call. The chain's CDR3 is CASSSRSDRNGELFF. CDR3 DNA: TGTGCCAGCAGCTCCAGGAGTGATAGGAACGGGGAGCTGTTTTTT.